This T cell receptor (beta chain) was sequenced during a study of T-cell reconstitution after alpha-beta-depleted transplantation in children. General study findings and limits: The study traced high day-60 TCRbeta diversity in some patients to surviving recipient T cells and thymic progenitors. Reports say that about two months after transplant, the alpha-beta T cells came out of several hundred graft clones that had expanded. At one year after transplant, newly produced T cells mostly accounted for T-cell counts and diversity.

Details on this clonotype: Antigen: not known.

V gave up 2 bases and J gave up 4 bases; unmatched junction bases: 8. The CDR3 is 17 residues long. Germline assignment: CDR1 SGHRS and CDR2 YFSETQ. Library preparation (for TCRbeta) was performed with unique molecular identifiers. TCRdb recomputed calls from the PCR reads with MiXCR, one row per CDR3 protein. The table has about 540,000 distinct CDR3 sequences, more than 20% seen once; the top ten hold around a third. The sample was PBMCs, taken before TCRalphabeta/CD19-depleted stem cell transplant. The chain links TRBV5-1 to TRBJ2-1; 11 bases match TRBD2. The receptor comes from a boy under two years old with Wiskott-Aldrich syndrome, due to receive a stem cell transplant. CDR3 sequence (DNA): TGCGCCAGCAGCTTCTCGTCCGGGACTAGCGGATACAATGAGCAGTTCTTC. Its translation is CASSFSSGTSGYNEQFF.